What follows are 23 T cell receptor beta chains derived from one specimen sequenced in a study of blood T cell repertoires in COVID-19. TCRdb keeps only in-frame clones here, not all; method: immunoSEQ multiplex PCR. The profile covers around 700,000 clones, with 80% to 90% appearing a single time and over 0.2% taken by the ten largest. Specimen: peripheral blood. Receptors were obtained from a woman aged 18-29 years with acute or convalescent COVID-19.

V and J are TRBV6-1 and TRBJ2-7, with D tentatively TRBD2 (7 bases). Deletions cut 1 base from V and 2 bases from J, with 18 bases between. The germline V gene has CDR1 MNHNS and CDR2 SASEGT. The CDR3 covers 17 residues. The chain's CDR3 is CASSEEGGDLWAYEQYF. Here the CDR3 DNA reads TGTGCCAGCAGTGAAGAGGGGGGGGATCTCTGGGCCTACGAGCAGTACTTC.

CDR3 protein: CASSVETEGGGYTF. In DNA, the CDR3 is TGTGCCAGCAGCGTAGAGACAGAGGGAGGAGGCTACACCTTC. The chain couples TRBV9 to TRBJ1-2, with D perhaps TRBD1 (5 bases). With 0 bases removed from V and 8 bases from J, the gap between germline ends came to 14 bases. In germline, CDR1 is SGDLS, CDR2 YYNGEE. The CDR3 runs to 14 residues.

On this clone: At the DNA level, this CDR3 is encoded by other sequences in the same sample as well. The rearrangement joins TRBV6-5 to TRBJ2-1; 12 bases map to TRBD2. Per the germline V gene, CDR1 is MNHEY and CDR2 is SVGAGI. The CDR3 length is 15 residues. V trimming: 5 bases; J trimming: 2 bases; junction bases outside the gene matches: 1. This CDR3 is CASSLAGGPYNEQFF. The CDR3, as DNA: TGTGCCAGCAGTCTAGCGGGGGGGCCCTACAATGAGCAGTTCTTC.

Only a few counts were recorded for this clone. The V call is TRBV12-3 or TRBV12-4, the J call TRBJ1-2, with D unresolved. Between the trimmed V and J ends, which lost 5 bases and 3 bases, there was a span of 10 bases. This CDR3 contains 13 residues. The CDR3, as DNA: TGTGCCAGCAGTGTAAAAAGCTACTATGGCTACACCTTC. Protein: CASSVKSYYGYTF.

V is TRBV6-5 and J is TRBJ2-1; 9 bases fit TRBD2. Germline V CDR1 and CDR2: MNHEY, SVGAGI. J gave up 6 bases and V 0 bases, and 3 bases lay outside the gene matches. The CDR3 is made up of 15 amino acids. The CDR3 spells CASSYSGGGANEQFF. In DNA, the CDR3 is TGTGCCAGCAGTTACTCCGGCGGGGGGGCCAATGAGCAGTTCTTC.

The genes are TRBV30 and TRBJ2-1, with D possibly being TRBD2 (6 bases). CDR3 size: 12 residues. Germline values: CDR1 GTSNPN, CDR2 SVGIG (reference sequence). Written as DNA, the CDR3 is TGTGCTTCCCATTCGCGGGGCAATGAGCAGTTCTTC. Its protein product is CASHSRGNEQFF.

J is TRBJ2-7 and V is TRBV6-5; D may be TRBD2 (6 bases). The CDR3 is 15 amino acids. Germline V gives CDR1 MNHEY, CDR2 SVGAGI. V was trimmed by 7 bases and J by 2 bases, leaving 18 bases between them. CDR3: CASTQDLSGPYEQYF. As DNA, the CDR3 is TGTGCCAGCACCCAGGACCTCAGCGGGCCCTACGAGCAGTACTTC.

In its sample, this clone was seen once. The same CDR3 arises from other DNA sequences in this sample as well. The V and J genes are TRBV9 and TRBJ1-4; D is unclear. This CDR3 is built from 14 residues. CDR1 is SGDLS and CDR2 is YYNGEE in the germline V gene. Trimming shortened V by 1 base and J by 3 bases, and 7 bases separated the two germline ends. The CDR3 loop reads CASSVSGSNEKLFF. The DNA of the CDR3 is TGTGCCAGCAGCGTATCGGGATCTAATGAAAAACTGTTTTTT. The entire variable domain, with the rest obtained from reference TRBV9 and TRBJ1-4, is as follows: DSGVTQTPKHLITATGQRVTLRCSPRSGDLSVYWYQQSLDQGLQFLIQYYNGEERAKGNILERFSAQQFPDLHSELNLSSLELGDSALYFCASSVSGSNEKLFFGSGTQLSVL.

CDR3 DNA sequence: TGTGCCTGGAGTCCGGACAGGGCGTCGGGTTCACCCCTCCACTTT. This codes for CAWSPDRASGSPLHF. The genes are TRBV30 and TRBJ1-6; 8 positions match TRBD1. The V and J ends lost 2 bases and 9 bases, in that order; junction bases with no gene match: 9. There are 15 residues in the CDR3. Germline V gene lookup returns CDR1 GTSNPN and CDR2 SVGIG (reference sequence).

V and J are TRBV19 and TRBJ1-6; TRBD1 agrees at 7 bases. V was clipped by 8 bases and J by 2 bases; unmatched bases: 18. Germline lookup yields CDR1 LNHDA and CDR2 SQIVND (reference sequence). The CDR3 runs to 19 residues. CDR3 DNA sequence: TGTGCCAGTTCCCCTGCCAGGGGGGACTTCGGACCCTATAATTCACCCCTCCACTTT. It encodes CASSPARGDFGPYNSPLHF.

The chain uses TRBV7-3 and TRBJ1-1; TRBD1 agrees at 7 bases. The V segment lost 5 bases and the J segment 1 base; nucleotides outside the gene matches: 13. CDR1 SGHTA and CDR2 FQGTGA come from the germline V gene. The CDR3 runs to 17 residues. The CDR3: CASSLWPPGTANTEAFF. CDR3 nucleotides: TGTGCCAGCAGCCTGTGGCCCCCCGGGACAGCGAACACTGAAGCTTTCTTT.

The J gene is TRBJ1-5, the V gene TRBV3-1 (or the pseudogene TRBV3-2); 7 nucleotides align to TRBD1. V dropped 4 bases and J dropped 8; count of bases not matched to a gene: 5. This CDR3 is built from 13 residues. The V gene's germline CDR1 is LGHDT and CDR2 YNNKEL (reference sequence). This CDR3 reads CASSRQGGEPQHF. CDR3 nucleotide sequence: TGTGCCAGCAGCCGTCAGGGGGGTGAGCCCCAGCATTTT.

V is TRBV7-9 and J is TRBJ2-5; D is unclear. Germline-derived CDR1 and CDR2 are SEHNR and FQNEAQ (reference sequence). The length of the CDR3 is 11 residues. Trimming cost V 5 bases and J 5 bases, with 6 bases left between them. This chain's CDR3 is CASSPLETQYF. DNA for the CDR3: TGTGCCAGCAGCCCCTTGGAGACCCAGTACTTC.

The V call is TRBV5-1, the J call TRBJ2-3; 7 bases line up with TRBD1. V was pared by 0 bases and J by 4 bases, with 8 bases of the junction left unmatched. CDR1 and CDR2 from the germline V gene are SGHRS and YFSETQ. There are 16 residues in the CDR3. CDR3 residues: CASSLGIGQGADTQYF. The CDR3 DNA sequence: TGCGCCAGCAGCTTGGGTATCGGCCAGGGGGCAGATACGCAGTATTTT.

J is TRBJ1-5 and V is TRBV14; 9 bases align to TRBD1. Germline CDR1 and CDR2: SGHDN and FVKESK. Trimming took 4 bases from V and 6 from J; bases not matched to a gene: 4. The CDR3 runs to 14 residues. The CDR3 loop reads CASSRTGAGQPQHF. The CDR3 DNA reads TGTGCCAGCAGCCGGACAGGGGCCGGTCAGCCCCAGCATTTT.

The chain recombines TRBV4-2 with TRBJ1-2; no firm D call. The CDR3 covers 14 residues. The ends were cut back, 0 bases at V and 8 bases at J, with 13 bases in the middle. CDR1 is LGHNA, CDR2 YNFKEQ, per germline. CDR3 region: CASSQEMAGYGYTF. CDR3 DNA: TGTGCCAGCAGCCAAGAAATGGCCGGGTACGGCTACACCTTC.

This clone was observed once. The J gene is TRBJ2-5, the V gene TRBV13; 7 bases are shared with TRBD2. V shed 0 bases, J shed 2 bases, and the junction held 0 bases outside the gene matches. The CDR3 contains 14 residues. Germline CDR1 is PRHDT and CDR2 is FYEKMQ (reference sequence). The CDR3 DNA reads TGTGCCAGCAGCTTAGGGCGGGGGCAAGAGACCCAGTACTTC. Its protein is CASSLGRGQETQYF.

The chain joins TRBV3-1 (or the pseudogene TRBV3-2) to TRBJ1-4; no reliable D call. The CDR3 spans 16 residues. The ends were cut back, 4 bases at V and 0 bases at J, with 12 bases in the middle. From germline, CDR1 is LGHDT and CDR2 YNNKEL (reference sequence). The CDR3 is CASSLAGSATNEKLFF. The CDR3 coding sequence is TGTGCCAGCAGCCTAGCTGGGAGTGCAACTAATGAAAAACTGTTTTTT.

The V call is TRBV7-8, the J call TRBJ2-3; 7 nucleotides line up with TRBD1. Germline V gives CDR1 SGHVS, CDR2 FQNEAQ. With 5 bases clipped from V and 7 bases from J, the junction kept 15 bases outside the gene matches. The CDR3 covers 16 residues. The chain's CDR3 is CASSGSRDSLSYTQYF. For the CDR3, the DNA is TGTGCCAGCAGCGGCAGTAGGGACAGCCTCTCATATACGCAGTATTTT.

For this clone: Within the sample, other DNA sequences also encode this same CDR3. The genes are TRBV5-1 and TRBJ1-5, with D possibly being TRBD1 (5 bases). Germline assignment: CDR1 SGHRS and CDR2 YFSETQ. This CDR3 contains 14 residues. The ends were cut back, 4 bases at V and 1 base at J, with 9 bases in the middle. The CDR3, as DNA: TGCGCCAGCAGCCCGGGGGAGAGCAATCAGCCCCAGCATTTT. Protein sequence: CASSPGESNQPQHF.

V is TRBV28 and J is TRBJ1-5, with no clear D. Germline V gene sequence: CDR1 MDHEN, CDR2 SYDVKM. The CDR3 contains 15 residues. V was trimmed by 4 bases and J by 2 bases, leaving 12 bases between them. The CDR3 spells CASSWSQARNQPQHF. The CDR3 DNA is TGTGCCAGCAGTTGGTCCCAGGCGCGCAATCAGCCCCAGCATTTT.

The chain recombines TRBV19 with TRBJ1-1, with 9 positions matching TRBD1. Germline assignment: CDR1 LNHDA and CDR2 SQIVND (reference sequence). This CDR3 comprises 15 residues. V lost 4 bases and J lost 2; bases outside the gene matches: 5. CDR3 coding DNA: TGTGCCAGTAGTACTCACAGGGGGCTCAACACTGAAGCTTTCTTT. It encodes CASSTHRGLNTEAFF.

This clone has just a few counts. The sample contains more than one DNA sequence encoding this CDR3. The chain uses TRBV5-1 and TRBJ2-7; D call uncertain. Germline V CDR1 and CDR2: SGHRS, YFSETQ. V shed 5 bases and J shed 2 bases, with 5 bases lying between them. CDR3 length: 11 amino acids. CDR3 DNA sequence: TGCGCCAGCAGGTCCGCCTACGAGCAGTACTTC. This gives the protein CASRSAYEQYF.